This T cell receptor (beta chain) was sequenced during a study of blood T cell repertoires in COVID-19. Study in general: The United States, Italy and Spain provided the acute and convalescent COVID-19 samples. PBMCs, B-cell-depleted T cells, or T cells provided the cDNA or gDNA that made up the material.

There are 14 residues in the CDR3. Germline-derived CDR1 and CDR2 are SNHLY and FYNNEI. Unmatched junction bases numbered 2, after V lost 8 bases and J lost 2 bases. As processed by the authors: Amplifying reference gene primers gave estimates of nucleated cell counts. Assay used: immunoSEQ multiplex PCR; TCRdb lists only in-frame clones, some missing. V and J calls and clone size are as listed in that table; D and trimming were resolved from the DNA. The profile shows 200,000 to 300,000 clones, 65% to 90% of them singletons. V gene TRBV2 combines with J gene TRBJ2-5; 13 bases line up with TRBD2. The sequence came from a man aged 25-40 years with active or convalescent COVID-19. The sequenced material came from peripheral blood. The CDR3 spells CASQTSGGQETQYF. The CDR3 DNA sequence: TGTGCCAGCCAGACTAGCGGGGGGCAAGAGACCCAGTACTTC.